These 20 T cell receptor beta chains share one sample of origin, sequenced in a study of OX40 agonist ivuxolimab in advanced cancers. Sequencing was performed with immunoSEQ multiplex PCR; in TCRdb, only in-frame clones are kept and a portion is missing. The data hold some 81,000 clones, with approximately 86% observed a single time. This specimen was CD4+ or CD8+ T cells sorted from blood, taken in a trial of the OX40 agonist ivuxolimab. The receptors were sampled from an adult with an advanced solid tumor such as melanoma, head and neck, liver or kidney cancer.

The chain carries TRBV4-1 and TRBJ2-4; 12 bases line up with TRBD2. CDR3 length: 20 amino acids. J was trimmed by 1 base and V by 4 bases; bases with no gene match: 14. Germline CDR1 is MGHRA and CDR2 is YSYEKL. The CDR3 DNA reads TGCGCCAGCAGCCTGGGGACTAGCGGGCTAACCCTGCGGGCCAAAAACATTCAGTACTTC. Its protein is CASSLGTSGLTLRAKNIQYF.

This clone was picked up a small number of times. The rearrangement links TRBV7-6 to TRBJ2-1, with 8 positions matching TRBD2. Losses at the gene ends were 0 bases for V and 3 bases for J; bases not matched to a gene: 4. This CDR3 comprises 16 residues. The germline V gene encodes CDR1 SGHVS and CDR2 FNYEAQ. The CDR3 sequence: CASSLASGGLYNEQFF. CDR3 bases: TGTGCCAGCAGCTTAGCGAGCGGGGGCCTCTACAATGAGCAGTTCTTC.

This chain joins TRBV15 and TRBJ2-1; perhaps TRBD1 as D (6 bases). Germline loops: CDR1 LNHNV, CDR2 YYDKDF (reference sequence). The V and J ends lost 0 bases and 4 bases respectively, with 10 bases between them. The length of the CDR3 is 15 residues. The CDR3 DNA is TGTGCCACCAGCAGAGAGGACAGAAAGTACAATGAGCAGTTCTTC. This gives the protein CATSREDRKYNEQFF.

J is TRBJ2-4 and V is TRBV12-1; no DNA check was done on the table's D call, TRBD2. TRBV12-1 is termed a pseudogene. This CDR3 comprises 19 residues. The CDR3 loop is CASSFVLESQRLAKNIQYF. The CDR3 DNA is TGTGCCAGCAGCTTTGTGCTAGAGTCGCAGCGGCTAGCCAAAAACATTCAGTACTTC.

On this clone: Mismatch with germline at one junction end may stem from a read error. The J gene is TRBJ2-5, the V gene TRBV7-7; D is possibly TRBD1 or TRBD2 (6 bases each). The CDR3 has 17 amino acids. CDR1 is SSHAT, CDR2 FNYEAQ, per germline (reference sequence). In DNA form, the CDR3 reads TGTGCTAGCAGCAAGGGCTGGGGCAAAGAGGGGGGAGAGACCCAGTACTTC. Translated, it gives CASSKGWGKEGGETQYF.

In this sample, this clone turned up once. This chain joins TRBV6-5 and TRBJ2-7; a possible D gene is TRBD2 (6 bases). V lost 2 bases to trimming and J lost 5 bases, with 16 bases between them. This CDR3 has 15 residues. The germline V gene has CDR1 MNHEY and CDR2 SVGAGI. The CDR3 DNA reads TGTGCCAGCAGTTACGGTCGGCTAGCGTTCGACGAGCAGTACTTC. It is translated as CASSYGRLAFDEQYF.

The CDR3 DNA reads as TGTGCCAGCGAGACCGGGACGGGACGCTTAAAGCAGTATTTT. It specifies CASETGTGRLKQYF. The rearrangement uses TRBV28 and TRBJ2-3; tentatively, D is TRBD1 or TRBD2 (5 bases each). Per the germline V gene, CDR1 is MDHEN and CDR2 is SYDVKM. The V end lost 8 bases, the J end lost 11 bases, and 23 bases lay between the germline ends. The CDR3 consists of 14 residues.

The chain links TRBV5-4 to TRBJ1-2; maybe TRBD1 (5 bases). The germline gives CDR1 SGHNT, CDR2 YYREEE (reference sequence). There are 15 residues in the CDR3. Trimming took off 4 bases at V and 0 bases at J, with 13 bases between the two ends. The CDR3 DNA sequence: TGTGCCAGCAGCCTTGACAGAACCACTAACTATGGCTACACCTTC. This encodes CASSLDRTTNYGYTF.

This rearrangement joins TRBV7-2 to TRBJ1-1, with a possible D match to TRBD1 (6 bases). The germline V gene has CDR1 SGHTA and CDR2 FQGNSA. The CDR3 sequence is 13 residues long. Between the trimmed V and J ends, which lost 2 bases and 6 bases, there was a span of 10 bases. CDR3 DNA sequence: TGTGCCAGCAGCTTAAAAACAGGGTCTGAAGCTTTCTTT. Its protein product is CASSLKTGSEAFF.

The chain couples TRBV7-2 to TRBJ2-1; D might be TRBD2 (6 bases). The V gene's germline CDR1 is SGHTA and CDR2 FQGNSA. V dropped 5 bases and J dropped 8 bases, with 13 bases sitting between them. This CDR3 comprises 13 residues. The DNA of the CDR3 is TGTGCCAGCAGCCTTTCGAGGAGGGATGAGCAGTTCTTC. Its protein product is CASSLSRRDEQFF. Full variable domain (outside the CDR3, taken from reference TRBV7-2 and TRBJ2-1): GAGVSQSPSNKVTEKGKDVELRCDPISGHTALYWYRQSLGQGLEFLIYFQGNSAPDKSGLPSDRFSAERTGGSVSTLTIQRTQQEDSAVYLCASSLSRRDEQFFGPGTRLTVL.

In DNA form, the CDR3 reads TGTGCCAGCAGCTTGGGGGTTATCGGGCCCCAGCATTTT. It is translated as CASSLGVIGPQHF. V gene TRBV7-2 combines with J gene TRBJ1-5; possibly TRBD1 for D (5 bases). The CDR3 is 13 residues long. Germline CDR1 SGHTA, CDR2 FQGNSA. Deletions cut 3 bases from V and 9 bases from J, with 12 bases between.

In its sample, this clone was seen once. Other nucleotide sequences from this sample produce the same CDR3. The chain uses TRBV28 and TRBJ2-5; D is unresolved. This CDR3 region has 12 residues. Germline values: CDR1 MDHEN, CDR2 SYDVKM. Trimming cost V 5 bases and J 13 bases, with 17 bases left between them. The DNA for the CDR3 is TGTGCCAGCAGTGCAACAGTCGGCTTGAGGTACTTC. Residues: CASSATVGLRYF.

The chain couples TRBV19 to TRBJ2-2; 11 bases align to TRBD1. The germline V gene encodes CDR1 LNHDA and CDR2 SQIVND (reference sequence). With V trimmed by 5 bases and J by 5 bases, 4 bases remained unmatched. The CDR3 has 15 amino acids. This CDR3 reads CASSGQGAVTGELFF. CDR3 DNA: TGTGCCAGTAGTGGACAGGGGGCAGTGACCGGGGAGCTGTTTTTT. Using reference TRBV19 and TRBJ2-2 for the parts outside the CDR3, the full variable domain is DGGITQSPKYLFRKEGQNVTLSCEQNLNHDAMYWYRQDPGQGLRLIYYSQIVNDFQKGDIAEGYSVSREKKESFPLTVTSAQKNPTAFYLCASSGQGAVTGELFFGEGSRLTVL.

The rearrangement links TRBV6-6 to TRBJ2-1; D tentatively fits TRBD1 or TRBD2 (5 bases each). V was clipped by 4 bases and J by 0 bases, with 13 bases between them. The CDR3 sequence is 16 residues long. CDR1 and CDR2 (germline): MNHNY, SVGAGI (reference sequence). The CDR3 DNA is TGTGCCAGCAGTTCTACACGGGGCGACTCCTACAATGAGCAGTTCTTC. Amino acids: CASSSTRGDSYNEQFF.

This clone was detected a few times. CDR3 nucleotide sequence: TGTGCCAGCAGCCGAGGAGACGGAGGTGAGCAGTTCTTC. It specifies CASSRGDGGEQFF. The chain has TRBV5-4 and TRBJ2-1, with a weak D call TRBD2 (5 bases). CDR3 length: 13 residues. The germline V gene has CDR1 SGHNT and CDR2 YYREEE (reference sequence). The V gene lost 4 bases and the J gene lost 9 bases, with 14 bases spanning the gap.

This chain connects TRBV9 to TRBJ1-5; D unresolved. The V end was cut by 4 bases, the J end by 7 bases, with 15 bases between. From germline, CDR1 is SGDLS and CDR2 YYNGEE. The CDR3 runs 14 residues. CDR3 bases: TGTGCCAGCAGCCCCAGCGAGGGCCGACAGCCCCAGCATTTT. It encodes CASSPSEGRQPQHF.

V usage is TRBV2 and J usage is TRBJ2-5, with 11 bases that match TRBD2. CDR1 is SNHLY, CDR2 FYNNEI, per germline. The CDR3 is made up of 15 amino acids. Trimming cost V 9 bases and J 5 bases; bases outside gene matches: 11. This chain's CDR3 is CARAISGGAMETQYF. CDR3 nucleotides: TGTGCCAGGGCCATTAGCGGGGGGGCAATGGAGACCCAGTACTTC.

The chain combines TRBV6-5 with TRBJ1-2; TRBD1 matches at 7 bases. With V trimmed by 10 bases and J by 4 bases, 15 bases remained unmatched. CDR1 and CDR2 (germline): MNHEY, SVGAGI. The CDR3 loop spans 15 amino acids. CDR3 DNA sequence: TGTGCCATCTTAGGACAGGACGGGGGAGGCTATGGCTACACCTTC. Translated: CAILGQDGGGYGYTF.

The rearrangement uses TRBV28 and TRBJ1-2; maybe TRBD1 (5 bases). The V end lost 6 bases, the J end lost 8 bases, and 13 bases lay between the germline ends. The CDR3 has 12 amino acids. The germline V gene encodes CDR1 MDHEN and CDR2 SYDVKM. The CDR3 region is CASSLRTFGYTF. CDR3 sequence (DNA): TGTGCCAGCAGCCTCCGGACATTCGGCTACACCTTC.

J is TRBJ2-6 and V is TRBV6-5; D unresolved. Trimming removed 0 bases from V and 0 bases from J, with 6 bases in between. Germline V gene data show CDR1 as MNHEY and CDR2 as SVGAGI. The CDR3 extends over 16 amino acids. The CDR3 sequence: CASSYSKFSGANVLTF. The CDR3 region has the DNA TGTGCCAGCAGTTACTCGAAGTTCTCTGGGGCCAACGTCCTGACTTTC.